This T cell receptor beta chain is drawn from a study of blood T cell repertoires in COVID-19. Looking at the study overall: Samples representing acute and convalescent COVID-19 were sourced from the United States, Italy and Spain.

This clone was detected only once. Study processing details: Nucleated cell counts were estimated from reference gene primer amplification. The method was immunoSEQ multiplex PCR; TCRdb's version includes in-frame clones alone and lacks a portion of them. Clone size and V and J calls were adopted from that table, with D and trimming inferred from the DNA. The sample has hundreds of thousands of clones, 89% seen once. Losses at the gene ends were 6 bases for V and 7 bases for J; bases not matched to a gene: 11. Germline V gives CDR1 MNHEY, CDR2 SVGAGI. This CDR3 has 15 residues. V and J are TRBV6-5 and TRBJ2-1; 8 nucleotides agree with TRBD2. The sample consisted of peripheral blood. The receptor's source is a woman younger than 45 with COVID-19, enrolled during active disease. CDR3 sequence (DNA): TGTGCCAGCAGCCCAGATAGCGGGGTGTGGAATGAGCAGTTCTTC. As protein: CASSPDSGVWNEQFF.